What follows are 26 T cell receptor beta chains derived from one specimen sequenced in a study of blood T cell repertoires in COVID-19. Libraries were prepared by immunoSEQ multiplex PCR; TCRdb keeps only in-frame clonotypes and omits some of them. Of around 200,000 clones in the sample, roughly 90% were seen once. Specimen: PBMCs or T cells enriched from blood (not recorded which). The receptor set was obtained from a woman between 40 and 55 years old with acute COVID-19.

This clone was seen only once. The chain has TRBV18 and TRBJ2-7; 7 bases map to TRBD1. This CDR3 is 14 amino acids long. J gave up 5 bases and V 2 bases, and 6 bases lay outside the gene matches. Germline V gene data show CDR1 as KGHSH and CDR2 as LQKENI. The CDR3 sequence is CASSPTRGIDEQYF. CDR3 sequence (DNA): TGTGCCAGCTCACCAACCAGGGGGATTGACGAGCAGTACTTC.

The V call is TRBV6-6, the J call TRBJ1-2; D perhaps matches TRBD1 (5 bases). V lost 2 bases and J lost 6, with 16 bases in between. Germline CDR1 MNHNY, CDR2 SVGAGI (reference sequence). The CDR3 runs to 15 residues. The CDR3 bases are TGTGCCAGCAGTTACGGGCAGGGAAGCGTTGATGGCTACACCTTC. Its protein product is CASSYGQGSVDGYTF.

This chain joins TRBV2 and TRBJ1-2; 9 positions match TRBD1. Germline CDR1 is SNHLY and CDR2 is FYNNEI. Unmatched junction bases numbered 7, after V lost 4 bases and J lost 1 base. The CDR3 spans 16 residues. CDR3 DNA: TGTGCCAGCAGTGGGCCGGGACAGGGACATAACTATGGCTACACCTTC. It encodes CASSGPGQGHNYGYTF.

The rearrangement uses TRBV7-9 and TRBJ1-2; weak D call: TRBD1 (5 bases). The length of the CDR3 is 14 residues. Germline lookup yields CDR1 SEHNR and CDR2 FQNEAQ (reference sequence). V was clipped by 2 bases and J by 8 bases, with 15 bases between them. The CDR3 DNA reads TGTGCCAGCAGCTTATTGGATGGGGCGGACGGCTACACCTTC. Translating it yields CASSLLDGADGYTF.

The chain has TRBV19 and TRBJ1-1, with TRBD1 identical over 7 bases. The J segment lost 4 bases and the V segment lost 4 bases, leaving 3 bases of the junction unmatched. The CDR3 runs to 13 residues. Germline-derived CDR1 and CDR2 are LNHDA and SQIVND (reference sequence). The DNA for the CDR3 is TGTGCCAGTAGTAGGGACAGCACCACTGAAGCTTTCTTT. Translated, it gives CASSRDSTTEAFF.

The rearrangement links TRBV5-1 to TRBJ1-1; possibly TRBD1 for D (6 bases). The CDR3 has 14 residues. CDR1 is SGHRS and CDR2 is YFSETQ in the germline V gene. V shed 4 bases and J shed 3 bases, with 13 bases lying between them. The CDR3 is CASSPYEGDTEAFF. CDR3 bases: TGCGCCAGCAGCCCGTACGAGGGGGACACTGAAGCTTTCTTT.

The chain joins TRBV3-1 (or the pseudogene TRBV3-2) to TRBJ2-7; 8 nucleotides line up with TRBD2. The CDR3 totals 15 residues. With V trimmed by 1 base and J by 5 bases, 7 bases remained unmatched. CDR1 is LGHDT, CDR2 YNNKEL, per germline (reference sequence). CDR3 sequence: CASSQARTGGDEQYF. Here the CDR3 DNA reads TGTGCCAGCAGCCAAGCTCGGACGGGGGGGGACGAGCAGTACTTC.

This clone was seen just once. The V and J genes are TRBV28 and TRBJ1-1, with D tentatively TRBD1 (5 bases). V was shortened by 6 bases and J by 10 bases, with 18 bases between the two germline ends. The V gene's germline CDR1 is MDHEN and CDR2 SYDVKM. This CDR3 has 13 residues. CDR3 DNA sequence: TGTGCCAGCAGAAGGACATCGAAGGTGGGAGCTTTCTTT. It codes for CASRRTSKVGAFF. The complete variable domain, with remaining parts taken from reference TRBV28 and TRBJ1-1, reads DVKVTQSSRYLVKRTGEKVFLECVQDMDHENMFWYRQDPGLGLRLIYFSYDVKMKEKGDIPEGYSVSREKKERFSLILESASTNQTSMYLCASRRTSKVGAFFGQGTRLTVV.

The V gene is TRBV25-1, the J gene TRBJ2-5; tentatively, D is TRBD1 (5 bases). The CDR3 length is 15 residues. V dropped 3 bases and J dropped 5 bases, with 16 bases sitting between them. From germline, CDR1 is MGHDK and CDR2 SYGVNS. CDR3: CASSDFRVLGETQYF. CDR3 DNA sequence: TGTGCCAGCAGTGATTTCAGGGTTTTGGGGGAGACCCAGTACTTC.

This clone was seen a single time. This chain uses TRBV5-6 with TRBJ1-2; perhaps TRBD1 as D (5 bases). V was clipped by 0 bases and J by 4 bases, with 13 bases between them. This CDR3 comprises 15 residues. Germline CDR1 reads SGHDT; CDR2 reads YYEEEE. The CDR3 coding sequence is TGTGCCAGCAGCTTGGATCCGGGGGGTGGCTATGGCTACACCTTC. As protein: CASSLDPGGGYGYTF. Full variable domain (remainder filled in from reference TRBV5-6 and TRBJ1-2): DAGVTQSPTHLIKTRGQQVTLRCSPKSGHDTVSWYQQALGQGPQFIFQYYEEEERQRGNFPDRFSGHQFPNYSSELNVNALLLGDSALYLCASSLDPGGGYGYTFGSGTRLTVV.

This chain links TRBV27 with TRBJ1-2, with D perhaps matching TRBD1 (6 bases). The CDR3 extends over 14 amino acids. V shed 5 bases and J shed 5 bases, with 15 bases lying between them. CDR1 is MNHEY and CDR2 is SMNVEV in the germline V gene (reference sequence). Here the CDR3 reads CASSPSWTEYGYTF. The CDR3 DNA is TGTGCCAGCAGTCCTTCGTGGACAGAATATGGCTACACCTTC.

This clone has more than one count but fewer than ten. The V call is TRBV9, the J call TRBJ1-1, with TRBD1 matching over 12 bases. Germline lookup yields CDR1 SGDLS and CDR2 YYNGEE. V lost 3 bases and J lost 3; bases outside the gene matches: 6. The CDR3 consists of 16 residues. The CDR3 DNA is TGTGCCAGCAGCGAGGGGACAGGGGGCGCGGACACTGAAGCTTTCTTT. The encoded protein is CASSEGTGGADTEAFF.

J is TRBJ1-2 and V is TRBV4-1, with D tentatively TRBD1 (6 bases). Germline V gene sequence: CDR1 MGHRA, CDR2 YSYEKL. The CDR3 totals 15 residues. Trimming shortened V by 4 bases and J by 0 bases, and 12 bases separated the two germline ends. The CDR3 region has the DNA TGCGCCAGCAGCCCCGGGACATCTTCTAACTATGGCTACACCTTC. Its translation: CASSPGTSSNYGYTF.

This chain joins TRBV6-5 and TRBJ1-1; 7 nucleotides line up with TRBD1. The CDR3 loop spans 12 amino acids. Per germline, CDR1 MNHEY and CDR2 SVGAGI. Germline trimming cut 6 bases from V and 11 bases from J; bases unmatched to any gene: 9. CDR3 loop: CASRRTTGDAFF. The CDR3 bases are TGTGCCAGCAGGAGAACTACAGGGGACGCTTTCTTT.

The chain uses TRBV27 and TRBJ1-1; no clear D. CDR1 is MNHEY and CDR2 is SMNVEV in the germline V gene (reference sequence). There are 13 residues in the CDR3. The V end was cut by 7 bases, the J end by 10 bases, with 19 bases between. CDR3 DNA sequence: TGTGCCAGCAACGGGATCCGAACGAAACGAGCTTTCTTT. Amino acids: CASNGIRTKRAFF.

This chain joins TRBV5-1 and TRBJ1-4; TRBD1 matches 10 bases. The CDR3 contains 16 residues. The V and J ends lost 0 bases and 8 bases, in that order; junction bases with no gene match: 7. Germline lookup yields CDR1 SGHRS and CDR2 YFSETQ. DNA for the CDR3: TGCGCCAGCAGCTTGGCCGGGGAGGGACAGGGGGAAAAACTGTTTTTT. Translation gives CASSLAGEGQGEKLFF.

The count of this clone is one. The chain couples TRBV12-5 to TRBJ2-1, with D possibly TRBD2 on 6 matching bases. V lost 0 bases to trimming and J lost 14 bases, with 17 bases between them. The CDR3 runs 14 residues. From germline, CDR1 is LGHNT and CDR2 FRNRAP. This CDR3 is CASGLVTTGTPEFF. In nucleotides, the CDR3 is TGTGCTAGTGGTTTGGTCACGACCGGGACTCCGGAGTTCTTC.

The rearrangement joins TRBV12-3 or TRBV12-4 to TRBJ1-2, with D tentatively TRBD1 (5 bases). The CDR3 runs 13 residues. Trimming pared 6 bases from V and 4 bases from J, leaving 12 bases between. The CDR3 nucleotides read TGTGCCAGCAGGAGACAGTCGGGCTATGGCTACACCTTC. It codes for CASRRQSGYGYTF.

The chain recombines TRBV19 with TRBJ1-4, with unresolved D. This CDR3 contains 14 residues. Per the germline V gene, CDR1 is LNHDA and CDR2 is SQIVND (reference sequence). The ends were cut back, 3 bases at V and 5 bases at J, with 10 bases in the middle. DNA of the CDR3: TGTGCCAGTAGTATGCGGAACCAAAATGAAAAACTGTTTTTT. Amino acid sequence: CASSMRNQNEKLFF.

The rearrangement joins TRBV15 to TRBJ2-5, with D uncertain. Germline assignment: CDR1 LNHNV and CDR2 YYDKDF (reference sequence). The germline V and J ends were trimmed by 5 bases and 0 bases, with 13 bases remaining between them. The CDR3 sequence is 15 residues long. CDR3 DNA sequence: TGTGCCACCAGCCGCGAGAGGAGATACCAAGAGACCCAGTACTTC. Translation gives CATSRERRYQETQYF.

The rearrangement links TRBV7-8 to TRBJ1-5; 7 nucleotides agree with TRBD1. The CDR3 contains 15 residues. The V gene's germline CDR1 is SGHVS and CDR2 FQNEAQ. The V and J ends lost 5 bases and 5 bases, in that order; junction bases with no gene match: 9. This CDR3 is CASSANRGSDQPQHF. DNA of the CDR3: TGTGCCAGCAGCGCCAACAGGGGTTCGGATCAGCCCCAGCATTTT.

CDR3 DNA: TGTGCCAGCAGCGATTCGGGAAATTCACCCCTCCACTTT. It encodes CASSDSGNSPLHF. The V call is TRBV9, the J call TRBJ1-6, with D unresolved. V lost 3 bases to trimming and J lost 7 bases, with 8 bases between them. CDR1 SGDLS and CDR2 YYNGEE come from the germline V gene. The CDR3 loop spans 13 amino acids.

This chain's CDR3 is CASSPWRDGELFF. CDR3 nucleotide sequence: TGTGCCAGCAGCCCCTGGAGGGACGGGGAGCTGTTTTTT. The V and J genes are TRBV11-1 and TRBJ2-2, with D perhaps matching TRBD2 (6 bases). The V end was cut by 5 bases, the J end by 7 bases, with 11 bases between. Germline V lookup: CDR1 SGHAT, CDR2 FQDESV (reference sequence). CDR3 length equals 13 residues.

As concerns this clone: Other DNA variants within this sample encode the same CDR3. This sequence joins TRBV6-2 or TRBV6-3 and TRBJ1-1, with D maybe TRBD1 (6 bases). Germline-derived CDR1 and CDR2 are MNHEY and SVGEGT. V lost 5 bases and J 1 base, leaving 14 bases between the germline ends. The CDR3 spans 15 residues. CDR3: CASSPRQDRNTEAFF. The CDR3 DNA reads TGTGCCAGCAGTCCCCGACAGGACCGGAACACTGAAGCTTTCTTT.

This rearrangement joins TRBV9 to TRBJ2-7; D ambiguous. The V end was cut by 1 base, the J end by 3 bases, with 14 bases between. Germline V CDR1 and CDR2: SGDLS, YYNGEE. CDR3 size: 15 residues. CDR3 DNA: TGTGCCAGCAGCGTAAGCGCCTCTGCCAGCTACGAGCAGTACTTC. This gives the protein CASSVSASASYEQYF.

This clone occurred many times. The V and J genes are TRBV3-1 (or the pseudogene TRBV3-2) and TRBJ2-6, with D tentatively TRBD1 (6 bases). There are 13 residues in the CDR3. Germline V gene sequence: CDR1 LGHDT, CDR2 YNNKEL (reference sequence). V lost 4 bases to trimming and J lost 6 bases, with 7 bases between them. The CDR3 coding sequence is TGTGCCAGCAGCCCGGGACAGGCCAACGTCCTGACTTTC. Residues: CASSPGQANVLTF.